This T cell receptor beta chain was captured by sequencing in a study of blood T cell repertoires in COVID-19. Study summary: Sample material is recorded as cDNA or gDNA derived from T cells, B-cell-depleted T cells, or PBMCs.

Trimming took off 3 bases at V and 6 bases at J, with 12 bases between the two ends. Per germline, CDR1 SGHNT and CDR2 YENEEA. The length of the CDR3 is 13 residues. Note on this clone: Other DNA sequences in the sample encode the same CDR3.

Enrollees, roughly 18 to 90 years old, lived in roughly 24 US areas. Original handling: Researchers report that nucleated cell counts were estimated from reference gene primer amplification. The protocol was immunoSEQ multiplex PCR, while the TCRdb copy is restricted to in-frame clones and leaves out a portion. V and J calls and clone size follow that table, whereas D and trimming were derived from the DNA. In the table there are roughly 150,000 clones, around 85% of which are singletons. The rearrangement joins TRBV11-3 to TRBJ2-7, with D maybe TRBD1 (5 bases). This clonotype originated in a woman aged 40 to 50 who had recovered from COVID-19. The source material was PBMCs or T cells enriched from blood (not recorded which). CDR3 sequence (DNA): TGTGCCAGCAGCTTGGGGCCGTTGGGCGAGCAGTACTTC. Translated, it gives CASSLGPLGEQYF.